This is a list of T cell receptor beta chains from one sample in a study of blood T cell repertoires in COVID-19. The data were produced by immunoSEQ multiplex PCR, yet TCRdb's version contains in-frame clones alone and is incomplete. Among 170,000 or so clones listed, about 75% were seen once. The sample comprised peripheral blood. These receptors all stem from a woman between 65 and 79 years old with acute or convalescent COVID-19. The CDR3 runs from the conserved cysteine through the conserved F or W. A D gene is named only where the DNA matches it firmly. Clone size is shown for a subset of rows, as once, few, many or a class of expanded clone.

clone_size: -; v_call: TRBV6-5; d_call: TRBD2; j_call: TRBJ2-7; cdr3_aa: CASSYLAGDPYEQYF; cdr3_nt: TGTGCCAGCAGTTACCTAGCGGGAGACCCCTACGAGCAGTACTTC
clone_size: -; v_call: TRBV2; d_call: -; j_call: TRBJ2-1; cdr3_aa: CASTEGGGDNEQFF; cdr3_nt: TGTGCCAGCACCGAAGGGGGAGGGGACAATGAGCAGTTCTTC
clone_size: -; v_call: TRBV6-6; d_call: -; j_call: TRBJ1-2; cdr3_aa: CASSYPQVYGYTF; cdr3_nt: TGTGCCAGCAGTTACCCACAGGTCTATGGCTACACCTTC
clone_size: -; v_call: TRBV6-5; d_call: TRBD2; j_call: TRBJ2-3; cdr3_aa: CASSYGAGGGTDTQYF; cdr3_nt: TGTGCCAGCAGTTACGGAGCGGGAGGAGGAACAGATACGCAGTATTTT
clone_size: -; v_call: TRBV18; d_call: -; j_call: TRBJ1-5; cdr3_aa: CASSPRWVAGLWDQPQHF; cdr3_nt: TGTGCCAGCTCACCACGGTGGGTGGCAGGGCTTTGGGATCAGCCCCAGCATTTT
clone_size: -; v_call: TRBV6-2/TRBV6-3; d_call: -; j_call: TRBJ2-7; cdr3_aa: CASSVSFNSNEQYF; cdr3_nt: TGTGCCAGCAGTGTCAGTTTTAACAGCAACGAGCAGTACTTC
clone_size: -; v_call: TRBV29-1; d_call: -; j_call: TRBJ2-1; cdr3_aa: CSAAPSGGYNEQFF; cdr3_nt: TGCAGCGCCGCCCCATCTGGGGGGTACAATGAGCAGTTCTTC
clone_size: -; v_call: TRBV19; d_call: -; j_call: TRBJ2-1; cdr3_aa: CASSISVNEQFF; cdr3_nt: TGTGCCAGTAGTATTTCGGTGAATGAGCAGTTCTTC
clone_size: -; v_call: TRBV28; d_call: TRBD1; j_call: TRBJ2-7; cdr3_aa: CASTRLTGLHEQYF; cdr3_nt: TGTGCCAGCACCAGACTGACAGGGCTCCACGAGCAGTACTTC
clone_size: -; v_call: TRBV20-1; d_call: TRBD1; j_call: TRBJ2-7; cdr3_aa: CSASQGAAYEQYF; cdr3_nt: TGCAGTGCTAGTCAGGGGGCGGCCTACGAGCAGTACTTC
clone_size: few; v_call: TRBV29-1; d_call: TRBD1; j_call: TRBJ1-2; cdr3_aa: CSAAVTGGSGYTF; cdr3_nt: TGCAGCGCGGCCGTAACAGGGGGGAGTGGCTACACCTTC
clone_size: -; v_call: TRBV5-1; d_call: -; j_call: TRBJ1-3; cdr3_aa: CASSYQTGTGNTIYF; cdr3_nt: TGCGCCAGCAGCTATCAGACAGGCACTGGAAACACCATATATTTT
clone_size: few; v_call: TRBV19; d_call: TRBD2; j_call: TRBJ2-1; cdr3_aa: CASTPPPLSGLYNEQFF; cdr3_nt: TGTGCCAGTACCCCACCGCCTCTTAGCGGGTTATACAATGAGCAGTTCTTC
clone_size: -; v_call: TRBV9; d_call: -; j_call: TRBJ1-6; cdr3_aa: CASSVVGFNSPLHF; cdr3_nt: TGTGCCAGCAGCGTAGTCGGGTTTAATTCACCCCTCCACTTT
clone_size: -; v_call: TRBV5-1; d_call: -; j_call: TRBJ1-5; cdr3_aa: CASSLRGEDHQPQHF; cdr3_nt: TGCGCCAGCAGCTTGCGGGGAGAGGACCATCAGCCCCAGCATTTT
clone_size: once; v_call: TRBV6-4; d_call: -; j_call: TRBJ1-1; cdr3_aa: CASRRAPTNTEAFF; cdr3_nt: TGTGCCAGCAGGAGGGCCCCCACCAACACTGAAGCTTTCTTT
clone_size: few; v_call: TRBV18; d_call: TRBD2; j_call: TRBJ2-1; cdr3_aa: CASSQSSGSEQFF; cdr3_nt: TGTGCCAGCTCACAGTCTAGCGGGAGTGAGCAGTTCTTC
clone_size: -; v_call: TRBV29-1; d_call: TRBD1; j_call: TRBJ1-1; cdr3_aa: CSVKDRGVGTEAFF; cdr3_nt: TGCAGCGTTAAAGACAGGGGGGTAGGGACTGAAGCTTTCTTT
clone_size: -; v_call: TRBV6-5; d_call: -; j_call: TRBJ1-1; cdr3_aa: CASSFGRETEAFF; cdr3_nt: TGTGCCAGCAGTTTTGGCAGGGAAACTGAAGCTTTCTTT
clone_size: few; v_call: TRBV30; d_call: TRBD2; j_call: TRBJ2-3; cdr3_aa: CAWSVRERGTQYF; cdr3_nt: TGTGCCTGGAGTGTACGGGAGCGGGGTACGCAGTATTTT
clone_size: -; v_call: TRBV6-5; d_call: -; j_call: TRBJ2-1; cdr3_aa: CASSLTGTFYNEQFF; cdr3_nt: TGTGCCAGCAGTTTAACCGGGACATTCTACAATGAGCAGTTCTTC
clone_size: -; v_call: TRBV3-1/TRBV3-2; d_call: TRBD1; j_call: TRBJ1-3; cdr3_aa: CASSQSTGNTIYF; cdr3_nt: TGTGCCAGCAGCCAATCGACAGGGAACACCATATATTTT